Shown below are 12 T cell receptor beta chains from a single sample sequenced in a study of molecular identifiers for immune sequencing clone quantification. Each CDR3 protein gets one entry after TCRdb re-called the PCR reads with MiXCR. The table records 50,000 to 65,000 distinct CDR3 sequences, almost 25% of them present only once. What was sequenced was naive CD8+ T cells from blood, with Jurkat cell RNA spiked in. Stated subset: FACS-sorted CD8+CD4-CCR7+CD45RA+ naive T cells. Receptors were obtained from a human donor in good health. Some libraries in this study had Jurkat cell RNA spiked in.

This clonotype has at least ten counts. This sequence joins TRBV29-1 and TRBJ2-7; 7 bases map to TRBD2. The CDR3 runs 15 residues. Germline V CDR1 and CDR2: SQVTM, ANQGSEA. Trimming cost V 0 bases and J 1 base; bases outside gene matches: 6. The CDR3 protein is CSVEDSQGLSYEQYF. CDR3 nucleotides: TGCAGCGTTGAAGACTCCCAGGGACTATCCTACGAGCAGTACTTC.

In its sample, this clonotype was seen once. The CDR3 ends on some other residue instead of the conserved phenylalanine or tryptophan, so this is likely a read error. The chain uses TRBV5-1 and TRBJ2-3; D unresolved. The V gene's germline CDR1 is SGHRS and CDR2 YFSETQ. Trimming shortened V by 0 bases and J by 2 bases, and 16 bases separated the two germline ends. CDR3 length equals 17 residues. The CDR3: CASSLAYEFGYTDTQYL. Here the CDR3 DNA reads TGCGCCAGCAGCTTGGCCTATGAGTTTGGGTACACAGATACGCAGTATCTT.

A remark on this clonotype: It may be a read error: a sequence one base away is much more abundant. The chain carries TRBV4-3 and TRBJ2-7; TRBD2 is a possible D gene (6 bases). CDR1 LGHNA and CDR2 YSLEER come from the germline V gene. The CDR3 totals 15 residues. CDR3 nucleotides: TGCGCCAACAGCCAAGATAGGGCGGGGCTCTACGAGCAGTACTTC. Its translation: CANSQDRAGLYEQYF.

This clonotype showed up many times. The genes are TRBV29-1 and TRBJ2-1; D is undetermined. Per the germline V gene, CDR1 is SQVTM and CDR2 is ANQGSEA. The CDR3 consists of 11 residues. Trimming pared 8 bases from V and 8 bases from J, leaving 13 bases between. The CDR3 loop reads CSTPTGDEQFF. DNA for the CDR3: TGCAGCACTCCCACGGGCGATGAGCAGTTCTTC.

This clonotype was recorded many times. This chain links TRBV6-2 or TRBV6-3 with TRBJ2-7; D may be TRBD1 (6 bases). The CDR3 contains 13 residues. Germline V gene data show CDR1 as MNHEY and CDR2 as SVGEGT. V was cut by 5 bases and J by 2 bases, with 10 bases left in between. As DNA, the CDR3 is TGTGCCAGCAGTCAGGACAGCACCTACGAGCAGTACTTC. The encoded protein is CASSQDSTYEQYF.

This clonotype was seen at least ten times. This chain joins TRBV6-2 or TRBV6-3 and TRBJ2-1, with D possibly called TRBD1 or TRBD2 (5 bases each). There are 13 residues in the CDR3. The germline V and J ends were trimmed by 6 bases and 9 bases, with 15 bases remaining between them. Germline V gives CDR1 MNHEY, CDR2 SVGEGT. CDR3 nucleotides: TGTGCCAGCAGCCTTGGGACCGCGAGTGAGCAGTTCTTC. Protein: CASSLGTASEQFF.

This clonotype came up a few times. A single base separates this from a much larger clone, so it may be a read error. This likely comes from a read error, as the CDR3 has no conserved phenylalanine or tryptophan at its end. V is TRBV4-1 and J is TRBJ1-2; no clear D gene. This CDR3 region has 15 residues. Looked up from germline, CDR1 is MGHRA and CDR2 is YSYEKL. Trimming left V 4 bases short and J 4 bases short, with 16 bases between. This CDR3 reads CASSPHPEGGYGYTI. Written as DNA, the CDR3 is TGCGCCAGCAGCCCCCACCCGGAAGGCGGCTATGGCTACACCATC.

For this clonotype: This may be a read error: a much more frequent sequence differs by one nucleotide. Likely a read error: the CDR3 ends without its conserved phenylalanine or tryptophan. The gene calls are TRBV12-3 or TRBV12-4 and TRBJ1-4; the D is unclear. The V and J ends lost 6 bases and 8 bases respectively, with 13 bases between them. The CDR3 is 13 amino acids. The CDR3 loop reads CASRLTFPEKLFV. DNA for the CDR3: TGTGCCAGCAGACTAACATTTCCGGAAAAACTGTTTGTT.

The chain uses TRBV29-1 and TRBJ2-7; D gene ambiguous. The CDR3 spans 12 residues. V lost 3 bases, J lost 2 bases, and 8 bases lay in between. Germline loops: CDR1 SQVTM, CDR2 ANQGSEA. CDR3 amino acids: CSVESKTYEQYF. The CDR3, as DNA: TGCAGCGTTGAGTCCAAAACCTACGAGCAGTACTTC.

On this clonotype: A much larger clone differs by one base, so this may be a read error. The rearrangement links TRBV19 to TRBJ2-3, with 10 bases identical to TRBD1. The CDR3 is 16 residues long. CDR1 is LNHDA and CDR2 is SQIVND in the germline V gene (reference sequence). The CDR3 bases are TGTGCCTGTAGTCCTGGGGACAGGGGTCCCACAGATACGCAGTATTTT. Its protein is CACSPGDRGPTDTQYF.

A few counts support this clonotype. The chain combines TRBV2 with TRBJ2-1; D gene uncertain. The CDR3 totals 14 residues. Trimming pared 7 bases from V and 0 bases from J, leaving 10 bases between. Germline V gene data show CDR1 as SNHLY and CDR2 as FYNNEI. The CDR3 nucleotides read TGTGCCAGCAATCAAAGAAGCTCCTACAATGAGCAGTTCTTC. Protein sequence: CASNQRSSYNEQFF.

The rearrangement joins TRBV12-3 or TRBV12-4 to TRBJ2-7, with D tentatively TRBD2 (6 bases). The V end was cut by 6 bases, the J end by 4 bases, with 16 bases between. There are 14 residues in the CDR3. CDR3 in DNA: TGTGCCAGCAGGGAAGATGGAGGGTGGTACGAGCAGTACTTC. It yields the protein CASREDGGWYEQYF.